This entry concerns a single T cell receptor (beta chain). Its target is unknown. The sample is drawn from a study of cytomegalovirus exposure and HLA in healthy donors. Notes on the study in general: Most of the TCR beta V segments (in an earlier analysis) were productive either about 87% or about 30% of the time. A likely sequencing artifact accounted for one observed cluster of highly shared sequence variants. Later analysis identified several of the most significant clusters that appeared linked to common viral pathogens. Researchers counted 164 TCR beta chains as cytomegalovirus-associated.

Germline CDR1 is SGHVS and CDR2 is FQNEAQ. Trimming took off 1 base at V and 6 bases at J, with 13 bases between the two ends. The CDR3 contains 14 residues. It was with 60 Vbeta and 13 Jbeta primers that the PCR ran. Here immunoSEQ multiplex PCR was the method, and the copy in TCRdb shows in-frame clones only, minus some. The sample has about 140,000 clones; roughly 80% are singletons. This receptor was identified in a woman aged 50 to 65 in good health and CMV-seropositive. J is TRBJ2-7 and V is TRBV7-8, with a tentative D call TRBD2 (6 bases). Material for sequencing was PBMCs. In DNA form, the CDR3 reads TGTGCCAGCAGCTTAGGCGGAGGGAATTTCGAGCAGTACTTC. Translated, it gives CASSLGGGNFEQYF.